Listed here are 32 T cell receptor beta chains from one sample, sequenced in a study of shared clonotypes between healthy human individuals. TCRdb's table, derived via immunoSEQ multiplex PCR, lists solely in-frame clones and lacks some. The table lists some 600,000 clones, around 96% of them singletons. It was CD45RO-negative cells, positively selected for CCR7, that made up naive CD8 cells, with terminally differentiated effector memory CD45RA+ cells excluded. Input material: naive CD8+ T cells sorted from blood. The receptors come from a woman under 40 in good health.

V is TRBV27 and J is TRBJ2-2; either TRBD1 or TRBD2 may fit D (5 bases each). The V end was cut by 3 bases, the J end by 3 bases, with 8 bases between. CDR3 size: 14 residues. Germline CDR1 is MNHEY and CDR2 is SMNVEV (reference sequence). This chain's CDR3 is CASSFVGDTGELFF. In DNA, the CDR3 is TGTGCCAGCAGTTTTGTGGGGGACACCGGGGAGCTGTTTTTT.

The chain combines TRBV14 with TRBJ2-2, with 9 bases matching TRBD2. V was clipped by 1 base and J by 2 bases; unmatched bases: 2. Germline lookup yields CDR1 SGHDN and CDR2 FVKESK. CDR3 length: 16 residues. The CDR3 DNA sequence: TGTGCCAGCAGCCAAGTTCTAGCGGGAAACACCGGGGAGCTGTTTTTT. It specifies CASSQVLAGNTGELFF.

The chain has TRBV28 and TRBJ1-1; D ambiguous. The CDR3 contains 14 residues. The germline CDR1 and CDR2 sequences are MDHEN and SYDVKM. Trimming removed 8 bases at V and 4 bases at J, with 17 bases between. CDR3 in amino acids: CASRRRFEGTEAFF. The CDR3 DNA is TGTGCCAGCCGTAGGCGGTTTGAGGGCACTGAAGCTTTCTTT.

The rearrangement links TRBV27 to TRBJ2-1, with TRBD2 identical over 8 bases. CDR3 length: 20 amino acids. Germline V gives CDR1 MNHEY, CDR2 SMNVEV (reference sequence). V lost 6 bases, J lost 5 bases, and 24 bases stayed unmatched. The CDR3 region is CASSLLKQVPGLGLNNEQFF. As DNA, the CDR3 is TGTGCCAGCAGCCTACTTAAACAGGTACCGGGACTAGGGCTCAACAATGAGCAGTTCTTC.

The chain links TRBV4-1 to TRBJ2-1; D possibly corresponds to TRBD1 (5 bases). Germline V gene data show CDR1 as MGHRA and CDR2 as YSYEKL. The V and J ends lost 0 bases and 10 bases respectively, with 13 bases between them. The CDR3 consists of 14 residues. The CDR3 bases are TGCGCCAGCAGCCAAGAACGTCAGGGCTGGGAGCAGTTCTTC. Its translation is CASSQERQGWEQFF.

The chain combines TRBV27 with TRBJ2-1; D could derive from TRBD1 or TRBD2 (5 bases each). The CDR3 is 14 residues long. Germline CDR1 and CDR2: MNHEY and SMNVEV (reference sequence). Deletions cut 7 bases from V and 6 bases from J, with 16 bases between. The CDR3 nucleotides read TGTGCCAGCACTACGGGGCCGTATTTCAATGAGCAGTTCTTC. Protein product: CASTTGPYFNEQFF.

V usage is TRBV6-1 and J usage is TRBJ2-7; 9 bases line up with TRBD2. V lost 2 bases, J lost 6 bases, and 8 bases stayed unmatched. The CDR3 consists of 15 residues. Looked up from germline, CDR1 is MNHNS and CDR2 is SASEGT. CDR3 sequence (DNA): TGTGCCAGCAGTGAAACGGGACTAGCCCTTCTCGAGCAGTACTTC. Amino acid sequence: CASSETGLALLEQYF.

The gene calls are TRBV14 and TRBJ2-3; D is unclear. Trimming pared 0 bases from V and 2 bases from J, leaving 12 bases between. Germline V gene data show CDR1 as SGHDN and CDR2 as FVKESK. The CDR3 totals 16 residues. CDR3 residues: CASSQEDLKYTDTQYF. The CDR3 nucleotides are TGTGCCAGCAGCCAAGAAGACCTGAAATACACAGATACGCAGTATTTT.

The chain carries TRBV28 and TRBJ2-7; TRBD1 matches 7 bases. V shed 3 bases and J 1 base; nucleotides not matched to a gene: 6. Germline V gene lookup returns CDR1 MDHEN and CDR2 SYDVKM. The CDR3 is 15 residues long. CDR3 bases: TGTGCCAGCAGTTTGGTGACAGGGATATCCTACGAGCAGTACTTC. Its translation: CASSLVTGISYEQYF. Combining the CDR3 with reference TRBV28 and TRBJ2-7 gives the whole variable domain DVKVTQSSRYLVKRTGEKVFLECVQDMDHENMFWYRQDPGLGLRLIYFSYDVKMKEKGDIPEGYSVSREKKERFSLILESASTNQTSMYLCASSLVTGISYEQYFGPGTRLTVT.

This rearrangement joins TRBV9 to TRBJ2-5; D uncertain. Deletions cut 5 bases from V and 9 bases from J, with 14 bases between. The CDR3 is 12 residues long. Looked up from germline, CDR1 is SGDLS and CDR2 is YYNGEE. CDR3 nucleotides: TGTGCCAGCAGTCAAACTGGAACGGCCCAGTACTTC. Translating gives CASSQTGTAQYF.

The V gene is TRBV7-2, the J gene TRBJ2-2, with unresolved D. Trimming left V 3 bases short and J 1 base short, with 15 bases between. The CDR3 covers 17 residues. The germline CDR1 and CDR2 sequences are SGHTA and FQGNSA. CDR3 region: CASSFEVPKLNTGELFF. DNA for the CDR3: TGTGCCAGCAGCTTTGAAGTTCCGAAGCTGAACACCGGGGAGCTGTTTTTT.

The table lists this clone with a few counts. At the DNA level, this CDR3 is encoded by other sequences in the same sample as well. CDR3 DNA sequence: TGTGCCAGTAGTCCCGGGACTAGCGGCTACGAGCAGTACTTC. It is translated as CASSPGTSGYEQYF. The rearrangement links TRBV19 to TRBJ2-7; 11 bases map to TRBD2. The CDR3 runs 14 residues. Losses at the gene ends were 5 bases for V and 3 bases for J; bases not matched to a gene: 3. Germline assignment: CDR1 LNHDA and CDR2 SQIVND (reference sequence).

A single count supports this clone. CDR3 sequence: CASRGQGPYEQYF. CDR3 DNA: TGTGCCAGCAGGGGGCAGGGCCCCTACGAGCAGTACTTC. The chain joins TRBV6-1 to TRBJ2-7; D is possibly TRBD1 (5 bases). Germline CDR1 MNHNS, CDR2 SASEGT. The CDR3 runs to 13 residues. V lost 6 bases and J 2 bases, leaving 11 bases between the germline ends.

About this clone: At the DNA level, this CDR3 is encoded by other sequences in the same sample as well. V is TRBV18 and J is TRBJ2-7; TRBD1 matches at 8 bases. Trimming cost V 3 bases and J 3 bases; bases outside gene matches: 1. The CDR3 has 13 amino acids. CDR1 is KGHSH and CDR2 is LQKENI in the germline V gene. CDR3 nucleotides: TGTGCCAGCTCACCCGGGACAGGCTACGAGCAGTACTTC. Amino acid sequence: CASSPGTGYEQYF.

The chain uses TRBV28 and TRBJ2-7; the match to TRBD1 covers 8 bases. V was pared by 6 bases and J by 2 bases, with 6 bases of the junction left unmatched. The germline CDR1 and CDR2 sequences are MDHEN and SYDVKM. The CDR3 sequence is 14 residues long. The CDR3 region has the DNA TGTGCCAGCAGGACGACAGGGGAGGCCTACGAGCAGTACTTC. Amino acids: CASRTTGEAYEQYF.

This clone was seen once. The CDR3 DNA sequence: TGTGCCAGCGAGAGAACAGAGACCCAGTACTTC. It encodes CASERTETQYF. The rearrangement links TRBV13 to TRBJ2-5; D gene unclear. The CDR3 contains 11 residues. V lost 8 bases to trimming and J lost 4 bases, with 8 bases between them. Germline CDR1 reads PRHDT; CDR2 reads FYEKMQ (reference sequence).

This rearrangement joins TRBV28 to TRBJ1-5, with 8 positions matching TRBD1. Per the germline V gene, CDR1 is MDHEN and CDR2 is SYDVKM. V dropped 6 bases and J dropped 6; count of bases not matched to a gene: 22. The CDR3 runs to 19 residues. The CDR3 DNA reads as TGTGCCAGCAGCCACAGACAGGGGCGAAATAGTCGCCGGTTTCAGCCCCAGCATTTT. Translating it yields CASSHRQGRNSRRFQPQHF. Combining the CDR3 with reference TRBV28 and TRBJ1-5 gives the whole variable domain DVKVTQSSRYLVKRTGEKVFLECVQDMDHENMFWYRQDPGLGLRLIYFSYDVKMKEKGDIPEGYSVSREKKERFSLILESASTNQTSMYLCASSHRQGRNSRRFQPQHFGDGTRLSIL.

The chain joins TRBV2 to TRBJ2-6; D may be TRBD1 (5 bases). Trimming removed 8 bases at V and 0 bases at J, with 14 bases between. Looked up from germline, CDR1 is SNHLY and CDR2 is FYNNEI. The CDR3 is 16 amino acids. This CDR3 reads CASSDPQGSGANVLTF. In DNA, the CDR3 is TGTGCCAGCTCCGACCCCCAGGGCTCTGGGGCCAACGTCCTGACTTTC.

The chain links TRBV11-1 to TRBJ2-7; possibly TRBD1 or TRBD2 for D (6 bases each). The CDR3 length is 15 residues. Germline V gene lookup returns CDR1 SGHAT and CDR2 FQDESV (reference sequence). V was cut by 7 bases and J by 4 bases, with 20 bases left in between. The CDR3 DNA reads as TGTGCCAGCACCCTACTTTTCGGGGGCACATACGAGCAGTACTTC. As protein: CASTLLFGGTYEQYF.

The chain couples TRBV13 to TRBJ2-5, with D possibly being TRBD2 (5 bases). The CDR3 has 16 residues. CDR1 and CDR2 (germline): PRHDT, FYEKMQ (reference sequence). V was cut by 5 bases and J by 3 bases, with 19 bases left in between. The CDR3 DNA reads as TGTGCCAGCAGCCCATACGGGGAGCTGGGCGAAGAGACCCAGTACTTC. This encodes CASSPYGELGEETQYF.

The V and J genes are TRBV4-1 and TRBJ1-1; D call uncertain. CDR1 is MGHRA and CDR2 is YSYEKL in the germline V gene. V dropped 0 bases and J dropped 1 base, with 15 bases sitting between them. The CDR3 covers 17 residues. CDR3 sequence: CASSQEGQWGPNTEAFF. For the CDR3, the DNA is TGCGCCAGCAGCCAAGAAGGGCAGTGGGGTCCGAACACTGAAGCTTTCTTT.

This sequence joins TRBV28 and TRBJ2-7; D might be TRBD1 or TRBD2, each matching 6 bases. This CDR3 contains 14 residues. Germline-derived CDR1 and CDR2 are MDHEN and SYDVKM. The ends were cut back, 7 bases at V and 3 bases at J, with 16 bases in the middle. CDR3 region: CASTLSGANYEQYF. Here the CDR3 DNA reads TGTGCCAGCACCCTGTCGGGGGCCAACTACGAGCAGTACTTC.

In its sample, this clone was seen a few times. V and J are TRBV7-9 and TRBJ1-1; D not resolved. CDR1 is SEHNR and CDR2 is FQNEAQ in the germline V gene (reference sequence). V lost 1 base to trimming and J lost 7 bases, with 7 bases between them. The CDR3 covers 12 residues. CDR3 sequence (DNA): TGTGCCAGCAGCTTAGGTCACCGTGAAGCTTTCTTT. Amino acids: CASSLGHREAFF.

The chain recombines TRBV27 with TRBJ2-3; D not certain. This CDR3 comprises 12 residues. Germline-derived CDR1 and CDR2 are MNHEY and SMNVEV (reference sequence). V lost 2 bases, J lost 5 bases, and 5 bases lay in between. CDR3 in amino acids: CASSLVGDTQYF. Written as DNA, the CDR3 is TGTGCCAGCAGTTTAGTTGGAGATACGCAGTATTTT.

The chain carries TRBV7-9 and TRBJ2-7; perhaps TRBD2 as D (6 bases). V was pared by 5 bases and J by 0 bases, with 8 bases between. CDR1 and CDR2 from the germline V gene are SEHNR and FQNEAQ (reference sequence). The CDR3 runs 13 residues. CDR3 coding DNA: TGTGCCAGCAGCGGAGGGGTCTCCTACGAGCAGTACTTC. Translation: CASSGGVSYEQYF.

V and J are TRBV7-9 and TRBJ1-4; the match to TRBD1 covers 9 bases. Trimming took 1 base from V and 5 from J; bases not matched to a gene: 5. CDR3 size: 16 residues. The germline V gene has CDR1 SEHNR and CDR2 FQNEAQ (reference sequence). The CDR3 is CASSLGQGVPNEKLFF. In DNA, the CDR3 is TGTGCCAGCAGCTTAGGACAGGGGGTACCAAATGAAAAACTGTTTTTT.

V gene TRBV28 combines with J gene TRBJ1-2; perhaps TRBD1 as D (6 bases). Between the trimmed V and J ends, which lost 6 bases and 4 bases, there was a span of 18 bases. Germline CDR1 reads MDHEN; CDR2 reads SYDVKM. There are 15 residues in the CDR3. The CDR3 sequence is CASRPTDRLGYGYTF. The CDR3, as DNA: TGTGCCAGCAGACCTACCGACAGGTTGGGCTATGGCTACACCTTC.

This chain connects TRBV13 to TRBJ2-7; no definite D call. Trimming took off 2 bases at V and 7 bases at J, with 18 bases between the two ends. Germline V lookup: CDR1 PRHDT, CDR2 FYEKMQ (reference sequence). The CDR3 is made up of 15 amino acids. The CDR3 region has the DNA TGTGCCAGCAGCTTATATTCTAGTCCGACCACGGAGCAGTACTTC. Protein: CASSLYSSPTTEQYF.

The DNA of the CDR3 is TGTGCCAGCAGTCGGACACAGACGGGGAGCAATCAGCCCCAGCATTTT. Amino acid sequence: CASSRTQTGSNQPQHF. The chain recombines TRBV27 with TRBJ1-5; a weak D match, TRBD1 (5 bases). Germline-derived CDR1 and CDR2 are MNHEY and SMNVEV (reference sequence). The ends were cut back, 5 bases at V and 1 base at J, with 15 bases in the middle. This CDR3 has 16 amino acids.

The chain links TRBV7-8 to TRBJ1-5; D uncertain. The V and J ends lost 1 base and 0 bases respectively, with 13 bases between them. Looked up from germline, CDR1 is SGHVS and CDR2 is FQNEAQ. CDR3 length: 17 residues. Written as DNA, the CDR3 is TGTGCCAGCAGCTTAGAGGTTGAGGGTCTTAGCAATCAGCCCCAGCATTTT. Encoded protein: CASSLEVEGLSNQPQHF.

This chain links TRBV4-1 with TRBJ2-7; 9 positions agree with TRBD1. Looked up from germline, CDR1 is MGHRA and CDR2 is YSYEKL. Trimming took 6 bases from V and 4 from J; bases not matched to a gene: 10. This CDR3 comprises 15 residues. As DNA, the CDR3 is TGCGCCAGCAGTCAGTCGGGACAGGGCAAATACGAGCAGTACTTC. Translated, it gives CASSQSGQGKYEQYF.

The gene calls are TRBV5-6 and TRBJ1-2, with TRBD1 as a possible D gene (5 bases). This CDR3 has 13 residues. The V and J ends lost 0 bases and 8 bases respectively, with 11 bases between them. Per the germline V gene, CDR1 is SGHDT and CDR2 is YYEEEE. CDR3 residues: CASSLEGEYGYTF. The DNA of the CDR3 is TGTGCCAGCAGCTTGGAAGGGGAGTACGGCTACACCTTC.